This passage covers 2 T cell receptor beta chains from one sample sequenced in a study of regulatory T cells in long-lasting Graves disease. To make TCR beta libraries, researchers used iRepertoire HTBI primers and Arm-PCR of CDR3 regions. Each CDR3 protein gets one entry after TCRdb re-called the multiplex PCR reads with MiXCR. The table shows 430,000 or so distinct CDR3 sequences, with roughly 23% occurring only once. Time point defined: persistent/refractory GD, antithyroid drugs over 5 years with positive TRAb. Extracted RNA from PBMCs served as the source of the TCR library. Sequenced material: peripheral blood mononuclear cells (PBMCs), taken when the disease was refractory, from a patient treated with antithyroid drugs. The source of these receptors is a female donor with Graves disease.

This clonotype was recorded at least ten times. V and J are TRBV30 and TRBJ2-5, with D perhaps assigned TRBD1 or TRBD2 (6 bases each). Trimming cost V 0 bases and J 2 bases, with 7 bases left between them. The germline CDR1 and CDR2 sequences are GTSNPN and SVGIG (reference sequence). This CDR3 spans 13 amino acids. CDR3 sequence reads: CAWSVGGQETQYF. The CDR3 bases are TGTGCCTGGAGTGTAGGGGGGCAAGAGACCCAGTACTTC.

The chain is built from TRBV7-6 and TRBJ1-2; 8 nucleotides align to TRBD1. The CDR3 runs to 13 residues. Germline values: CDR1 SGHVS, CDR2 FNYEAQ. V lost 5 bases to trimming and J lost 8 bases; unmatched junction nucleotides: 7. CDR3: CASSPDRGKGYTF. The CDR3 region has the DNA TGTGCCAGCAGCCCCGACAGGGGAAAGGGCTACACCTTC.